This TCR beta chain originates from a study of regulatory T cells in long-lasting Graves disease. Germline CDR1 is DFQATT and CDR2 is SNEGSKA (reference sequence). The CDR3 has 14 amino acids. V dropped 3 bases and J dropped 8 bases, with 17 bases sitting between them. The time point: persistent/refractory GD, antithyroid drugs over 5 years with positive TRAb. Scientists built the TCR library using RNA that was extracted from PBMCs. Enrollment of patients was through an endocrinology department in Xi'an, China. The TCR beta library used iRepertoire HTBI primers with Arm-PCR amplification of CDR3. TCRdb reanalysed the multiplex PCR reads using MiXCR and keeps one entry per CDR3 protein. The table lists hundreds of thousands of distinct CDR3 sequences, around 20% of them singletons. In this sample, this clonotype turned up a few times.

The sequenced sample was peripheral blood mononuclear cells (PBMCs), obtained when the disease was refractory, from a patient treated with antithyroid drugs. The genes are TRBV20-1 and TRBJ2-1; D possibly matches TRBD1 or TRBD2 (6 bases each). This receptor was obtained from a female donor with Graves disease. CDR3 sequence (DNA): TGCAGTGCTAGCGGGAGCGTGGGGGCGGATGAGCAGTTCTTC. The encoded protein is CSASGSVGADEQFF.